This TCR beta chain was obtained from a study of OX40 agonist ivuxolimab in advanced cancers. Study in general: Prior anti-PD-1, anti-PD-L1 or anti-CTLA-4 therapy was allowed; roughly 40% had some. Study observations and caveats: CD8+ T cells were the subset that, on average, had more expanded clones than CD4+. Those patients achieving a partial response at 0.1-3.0 mg/kg showed among the lowest clonal expansion.

Generated by immunoSEQ multiplex PCR, the TCRdb table keeps only in-frame clones and is missing some. The table has tens of thousands of clones, around 87% seen once; the top ten hold approximately 4.8%. Samples of blood were obtained at baseline, on cycle 4 day 1, and on cycle 7 day 1. Concerning this clone itself: Its specificity is unknown.

Germline V CDR1 and CDR2: MNHEY, SMNVEV (reference sequence). Trimming removed 3 bases from V and 1 base from J; junction bases left unmatched: 10. CDR3 size: 19 residues. This TCR came from an adult with an advanced solid tumor such as melanoma, head and neck, liver or kidney cancer. Specimen: CD4+ or CD8+ T cells sorted from blood, collected in a trial of the OX40 agonist ivuxolimab. The gene calls are TRBV27 and TRBJ2-4, with TRBD2 matching over 12 bases. CDR3 sequence (DNA): TGTGCCAGCAGTTTCCCCCCGGCTAGCGGGAGGGGTGCCAAAAACATTCAGTACTTC. Its translation is CASSFPPASGRGAKNIQYF.